These T cell receptor beta chains were read from a single sample in a study of technical replicates of blood from several donors. Produced via immunoSEQ multiplex PCR; TCRdb's table is partial and in-frame only. The sample comprises fewer than 65,000 clones, approximately 87% of which are singletons, and about 5% rests with the top ten. Input material: PBMCs. The origin of the receptors is a human donor in good health. Some clones in this sample may be carry-over from other donors' samples. Both conserved end residues are part of each CDR3. A D gene is named only where the DNA matches it firmly. Expanded clones get a size class; other rows say once, few or many, or leave the size out.

cdr3_nt	cdr3_aa	v_call	j_call	clone_size	d_call
TGTGCCAGCAGGTCAGGAGGGGCCACCACAGATACGCAGTATTTT	CASRSGGATTDTQYF	TRBV9	TRBJ2-3	NA	NA
TGTGCTAGTGGTTTGGGGACGACAGGGCGGACCGGGGAGCTGTTTTTT	CASGLGTTGRTGELFF	TRBV12-5	TRBJ2-2	NA	TRBD1
TGTGCCAGCAGCCCCTTAGCGGGAGTGGGGTACGAGCAGTACTTC	CASSPLAGVGYEQYF	TRBV11-2	TRBJ2-7	NA	TRBD2
TGTGCCAGCAGCGTAGATCACAGCAGCGGGAGGGCCGGGGAGCTGTTTTTT	CASSVDHSSGRAGELFF	TRBV9	TRBJ2-2	NA	TRBD2
TGTGCCAGCAGTGCGAAACAGGGGTCGAAACTCCACTTT	CASSAKQGSKLHF	TRBV6-1	TRBJ1-6	NA	TRBD1
TGCGCCAGCAGCTTGGCAGGGGGGTACACTGAAGCTTTCTTT	CASSLAGGYTEAFF	TRBV5-1	TRBJ1-1	large	TRBD1
TGTGCCAGTAGTATAGATGGGGCTTGGGACGAGCAGTACTTC	CASSIDGAWDEQYF	TRBV19	TRBJ2-7	NA	NA
TGTGCCAGCAGCGCGACTACAGGGAGGGACTATGGCTACACCTTC	CASSATTGRDYGYTF	TRBV9	TRBJ1-2	NA	NA
TGCGCCAGCAGCCAAAGGACAGGGCGTAACACCGGGGAGCTGTTTTTT	CASSQRTGRNTGELFF	TRBV4-3	TRBJ2-2	NA	TRBD1
TGTGCCACCAGCAGAGATGCTTCCGGGACAGGGGCCGAGCAGTACTTC	CATSRDASGTGAEQYF	TRBV15	TRBJ2-7	NA	TRBD1
TGTGCCAGCTCTGGGGCTAGCGGGAAAACGGGGGAGCAGTACTTC	CASSGASGKTGEQYF	TRBV19	TRBJ2-7	NA	TRBD2
TGTGCCTGGAGTGTCAGAATCCCGAACACTGAAGCTTTCTTT	CAWSVRIPNTEAFF	TRBV30	TRBJ1-1	few	NA
TGTGCCAGCAGCTTCGGGGGGTTTATGGACAGAGCCTACGAGCAGTACTTC	CASSFGGFMDRAYEQYF	TRBV11-3	TRBJ2-7	NA	NA
TGTGCCAGCAGCTTATACCCGGGTAGGCCCCAGCATTTT	CASSLYPGRPQHF	TRBV7-9	TRBJ1-5	NA	NA
TGTGCCAGCAGTTACTCGTCAGGGTTGAACACTGAAGCTTTCTTT	CASSYSSGLNTEAFF	TRBV6-5	TRBJ1-1	NA	NA
TGCGCCAGCAGCCTTTGGACAGGCAGCTACGAGCAGTACTTC	CASSLWTGSYEQYF	TRBV5-1	TRBJ2-7	NA	TRBD1
TGTGCCAGCAGTGACAAGAAACCGGGGGGGCCTTACAATGAGCAGTTCTTC	CASSDKKPGGPYNEQFF	TRBV6-4	TRBJ2-1	NA	TRBD2
TGTGCCAGCAGCCCGGGGGGGTCAAGCAATCAGCCCCAGCATTTT	CASSPGGSSNQPQHF	TRBV7-2	TRBJ1-5	NA	NA
TGTGCCAGCACCCAGGACAGGGGTAATGAAAAACTGTTTTTT	CASTQDRGNEKLFF	TRBV7-6	TRBJ1-4	NA	TRBD1
TGTGCCAGCAGTTTAGCGGGGGCACTTAATGAAAAACTGTTTTTT	CASSLAGALNEKLFF	TRBV28	TRBJ1-4	NA	NA
TGTGCCAGCAGCTTAGAGCCATTTTCCGAGCAGTACTTC	CASSLEPFSEQYF	TRBV7-2	TRBJ2-7	NA	NA
TGTGCCAGCAGCCCATGGGGACTTCTCAATGAGCAGTTCTTC	CASSPWGLLNEQFF	TRBV7-3	TRBJ2-1	NA	NA
TGCGCCAGCAGCCAAGAGAGGTCGGGTGGCGGGGGCGGGACCACTGAAGCTTTCTTT	CASSQERSGGGGGTTEAFF	TRBV4-1	TRBJ1-1	NA	NA
TGTGCCAGCAGCGACAGACAGGGTAGCAAGCAGTACACCGGGGAGCTGTTTTTT	CASSDRQGSKQYTGELFF	TRBV9	TRBJ2-2	NA	TRBD1